This TCR beta chain was documented in a study of cytomegalovirus exposure and HLA in healthy donors (dated by TCRdb to the late 2010s). Some background on the complete study: According to an earlier analysis of several hundred of the donors, 150 million to 200 million T cells yielded over 100 million unique TCR beta sequences and approximately 300 Gb of sequence data. An early release covering roughly 640 HLA-typed donors comprised approximately 290 gigabases of sequencing data and around 80 million unique TCR sequences. Of the roughly 400 genotyped donors, around 81% fell in the genetic ancestry cluster associated with self-reported Caucasian donors. The study was designed to test whether signatures of past pathogen exposure could be identified by cataloging public T cell receptors. Using immunosequencing, the study profiled T cell repertoires from around 680 subjects and related those repertoires to cytomegalovirus serostatus. A separate validation cohort of approximately 130 different subjects was used in addition to the 666-subject first cohort. High-throughput TCR immunosequencing, statistical association of individual TCRs with disease status, and machine learning were combined to predict cytomegalovirus infection status. To study patterns of TCR occurrence, a later analysis re-analyzed previously published TCR beta repertoires from 500 to 850 donors and added high-resolution HLA genotyping. Rather than using new phenotypic data, the later analysis identified candidate immune exposures from TCR beta sequences and from how often those sequences occurred across donors. To decide whether each TCR beta V gene segment behaved as functional or pseudogenic, an earlier analysis of fewer than 750 of the donors relied on high-throughput TCR beta sequencing. Donor age, sex, ethnicity and CMV serostatus were compiled alongside the repertoire data. In a later genetic analysis, genome-wide SNP genotypes for about three fifths of the roughly 670 donors were used, and that subset was treated as a discovery cohort. Every repertoire in the discovery cohort had been generated on one and the same sequencing platform. Class I and class II HLA loci were covered by the typing at four-digit resolution. The number of donors typed differed by locus, with roughly 620-630 for A, B, C, DRB1 and DQB1, approximately 500 for DQA1, 606 for DPA1, and around 430 for DPB1. About five DR-DQ haplotypes were handled as single units for association and clustering because linkage in the cohort was strong. Across some 400 genotyped donors of the cohort, an average of about 240,000 unique TCR beta nucleotide sequences per donor were sequenced, and approximately 17% of those sequences were non-productive. What the study reported, not specific to this receptor: A cluster of highly shared sequence variants was judged likely to represent a technical artifact of the sequencing pipeline. In a later analysis, the rate of TCR association differed among HLA loci, with DRB1 alleles having the most associated TCRs and HLA-C alleles having the fewest. In a later analysis, most CMV-associated TCR beta chains were found to appear HLA-restricted, with HLA associations seemingly driven largely by CMV exposure. Three of the identified cytomegalovirus-associated TCR beta chains were confirmed in vitro to be specific for cytomegalovirus antigens. Several of the top co-occurrence clusters appeared to be linked to parvovirus B19, influenza, CMV and Epstein-Barr virus, according to a later analysis. HLA typing was unavailable for some donors at each locus, so association tests used only the typed subset. V-gene and J-gene trimming of TCR beta chains was associated with a missense DCLRE1C variant in a later genetic analysis, and the association was replicated in an independent cohort. Linkage disequilibrium might explain the correlated functional status among segregating V segments, but an unknown experimental factor could not be excluded. The classifier was reported to diagnose cytomegalovirus status with high specificity and sensitivity in both the original cohort and the validation cohort. While some public TCRs were present in many individuals, most TCR sequences turned up only very rarely across donors. Compared with equally common non-associated chains, HLA-associated TCR beta chains in a later analysis were more clonally expanded and had lower generation probabilities. In an earlier analysis of 587 of the donors, most TCR beta V segments appeared in productive rearrangements about 87% or about 30% of the time, broadly matching IMGT annotations. According to the authors, the approach could potentially be generalized to other disease states and immunological phenotypes. A later genetic analysis reported fewer N-insertions in productive TCRs among donors in an Asian-associated ancestry cluster than the roughly 720-donor mean. At a false discovery rate of 0.05, a later analysis linked 15,000 to 20,000 TCR beta sequences to specific HLA alleles. The study listed 150 to 200 TCR beta chains as associated with cytomegalovirus. A further reported finding was that TCR beta sequences accurately predicted the HLA-A and HLA-B alleles for most subjects in the first cohort. Because the 87-base-pair reads could not distinguish some IMGT-functional V segments, including TRBV6-2 and TRBV6-3, those segments were excluded. When HLA alleles, especially DR and DQ, strongly co-occurred, TCR associations were difficult to assign to individual alleles. Only TCR beta chains were sequenced in this cohort, and the absence of alpha or paired-chain data limited detectable features. The earlier analysis of almost 600 of the donors excluded fewer than 20 rarely observed V segments, including chromosome 9 orphons, because counts were too low. The presence/absence analyses assumed that sequencing depth was roughly uniform across donors, and that assumption may not be true. CMV serostatus was the only immune exposure information available for the cohort.

With regard to this clone: Its antigen has not been determined. No base quality information exists; no much larger clone differs at one position.

The CDR3 spans 16 residues, from the cysteine through the phenylalanine. Only CDR3 DNA is held: 48 bases, read in frame from base 1. Taken from the germline V gene, the CDR1 and CDR2 loops are SGHTA and FQGTGA. V is cut back by 1 base and J by 4 bases, with 5 bases in the junction unmatched. The library was made by the immunoSEQ multiplex PCR assay. A mixture of 60 forward primers for TCR Vbeta segments and 13 reverse primers for TCR Jbeta segments was used in the multiplex PCR. A multiplex PCR assay on genomic DNA amplified the CDR3 region of rearranged TCR beta genes. On the Illumina HiSeq System, the amplified TCR beta libraries were sequenced as 87-base-pair reads. The published analysis was carried out like this. In a later analysis, 70 million to 95 million unique TCR beta chains were counted across the approximately 640 repertoires, and approximately 9.9 million of these chains were shared by at least two donors. A nearest-neighbor algorithm error-corrected the raw reads and collapsed the reads into unique sequences, merging closely related sequences to remove PCR and sequencing errors. To assign V, D and J gene segments, CDR3 sequences were aligned to IMGT reference sequences. For a sequence to be retained, at least a six-nucleotide match to both a V gene segment and a J gene segment was required. Rearrangements were classified as productive when the CDR3 lacked stop codons and remained in frame with V and J, and all other rearrangements were classified as non-productive. Following IMGT convention, CDR3 was defined as the stretch from the second conserved V-encoded cysteine up to the conserved J-encoded phenylalanine. The earlier analysis of 587 of the donors excluded sequences that lacked an unambiguous match to a single V gene segment. In an earlier analysis of 587 of the donors, V segments were called functional above 56.7% productive rearrangements and were called segregating when the between-donor standard deviation exceeded 5%. A statistical classification framework was built for diagnosing cytomegalovirus status from the catalog of TCR beta chain sequences. In a later analysis, TCR nucleotide sequences were compared against IMGT/GENE-DB human TR gene sequences so that V and J genes could be assigned. The TCRdist pipeline was used in a later analysis to assign CDR3 sequences and most-parsimonious VDJ recombination scenarios. In a later analysis, every TCR beta chain was defined by the combination of its CDR3 amino acid sequence and its V-gene family, and reads without a unique V-gene family were dropped. To address suspected cross-contamination and a sequencing artifact, a later analysis removed approximately 600 highly shared, low-generation-probability nucleotide sequences. In a later analysis, a clonal expansion index for each public chain was calculated from normalized within-repertoire ranks of inferred template counts. In a later analysis, generation probabilities were computed using a VDJ recombination model fitted to out-of-frame rearrangements, and the results were checked against IGoR. In a later analysis, hypergeometric tests were used to score TCR-TCR, TCR-HLA and TCR-CMV co-occurrence, with a repertoire-size bias correction applied to TCR pairs. To estimate false discovery rates, a later analysis permuted the HLA or CMV assignments 20 times. In a later analysis, co-occurring TCRs were grouped with DBSCAN, and TCRdist sequence similarity was added when clustering was performed within HLA-allele-positive subsets. Repertoires with fewer than 30,000 or more than 120,000 public chains were left out of co-occurrence clustering, as were about five repertoires with anomalous nucleotide sharing. TCRdb carries this immuneACCESS record with in-frame sequences only. Its versions omit some clonotypes, under half of them owing to an unresolved V gene in the studies checked, with the rest unexplained. V and J calls plus clone size are reproduced from that table; the DNA served to infer D and trimming. For this sample there are 150,000 or so clones; about 79% appear just once. 0.65% to 0.95% of the sample goes to the ten largest clones.

The cohort consisted of approximately 690 healthy bone marrow donors. All cohort members were sampled while nominally healthy, although unrecorded immune exposures were likely present. The donor was CMV seronegative and was included in the group of 352 seronegative cohort members. A peripheral blood sample was provided by each donor, and peripheral blood mononuclear cells were used for TCR beta sequencing. The Qiagen DNeasy Blood Extraction Kit was used to extract genomic DNA from the blood cell samples. The chain joins TRBV7-3 to TRBJ2-2; 8 central nucleotides agree with TRBD1. The sequenced sample consisted of PBMCs. This TCR was recovered from a female donor in good health and CMV-seronegative. This receptor carries the CDR3 CASSLMQGAATGELFF. The sequenced DNA: TGTGCCAGCAGCTTAATGCAGGGGGCGGCCACCGGGGAGCTGTTTTTT.